This passage covers 14 T cell receptor beta chains from one sample sequenced in a study of blood T cells in healthy people across ages. Through a sample-barcoded 5' primer and a J-beta primer mix, a second PCR was run for about 6 to 11 cycles. Using its own MiXCR run on the 5' RACE reads, TCRdb lists one record per CDR3 protein. The table shows some 1.4 million distinct CDR3 sequences, with approximately 42% occurring only once. The sample was blood. The receptors originated from a young woman in good health.

This clonotype was recorded at least ten times. A read error likely explains this, since a far larger clone differs by one base. The chain employs TRBV10-3 and TRBJ2-5; unclear D gene. V was trimmed by 5 bases and J by 5 bases, leaving 6 bases between them. This CDR3 has 11 residues. Germline CDR1 is ENHRY and CDR2 is SYGVKD. CDR3 DNA sequence: TGTGCCATCAGTTTAGGGGAGACCCAGTACTTC. As protein: CAISLGETQYF.

The chain uses TRBV7-2 and TRBJ2-1; 10 bases are shared with TRBD2. Germline CDR1 is SGHTA and CDR2 is FQGNSA. CDR3 size: 15 residues. The ends lost 1 base at V and 8 bases at J; junction bases unmatched: 5. The CDR3 here is CASSLGPSGSYEQFF. DNA of the CDR3: TGTGCCAGCAGCTTAGGGCCTAGCGGGAGCTATGAGCAGTTCTTC. The full variable domain, with the rest looked up from reference TRBV7-2 and TRBJ2-1, is GAGVSQSPSNKVTEKGKDVELRCDPISGHTALYWYRQSLGQGLEFLIYFQGNSAPDKSGLPSDRFSAERTGGSVSTLTIQRTQQEDSAVYLCASSLGPSGSYEQFFGPGTRLTVL.

The genes are TRBV6-6 and TRBJ1-1; D is perhaps TRBD1 (6 bases). The germline V and J ends were trimmed by 7 bases and 1 base, with 19 bases remaining between them. The CDR3 sequence is 16 residues long. CDR1 MNHNY and CDR2 SVGAGI come from the germline V gene (reference sequence). The CDR3: CASIDPSRGQNTEAFF. For the CDR3, the DNA is TGTGCCAGCATCGATCCCTCCAGGGGACAGAACACTGAAGCTTTCTTT.

This clonotype was picked up a small number of times. An end of the junction does not agree with germline; a read error may underlie this. The V call is TRBV5-1, the J call TRBJ2-1; D not certain. In germline, CDR1 is SGHRS, CDR2 YFSETQ. The length of the CDR3 is 11 residues. The CDR3: CASSLKETQFF. The CDR3 DNA reads as TGTGCCAGCAGCTTAAAGGAGACCCAGTTCTTC.

There are a few counts of this clonotype. The chain is built from TRBV27 and TRBJ1-6, with 7 bases identical to TRBD1. Germline V gene sequence: CDR1 MNHEY, CDR2 SMNVEV (reference sequence). CDR3 length: 14 amino acids. V lost 6 bases and J lost 7; bases outside the gene matches: 6. This chain's CDR3 is CASRRGTDNSPLHF. The CDR3 nucleotides read TGTGCCAGCAGGCGTGGGACAGACAATTCACCCCTCCACTTT.

The V and J genes are TRBV11-2 and TRBJ1-2; TRBD1 agrees at 8 bases. The CDR3 spans 14 residues. Germline V gives CDR1 SGHAT, CDR2 FQNNGV. V was clipped by 3 bases and J by 1 base; unmatched bases: 1. CDR3 amino acids: CASSFTGGNYGYTF. CDR3 bases: TGTGCCAGCAGCTTTACAGGGGGTAACTATGGCTACACCTTC.

The V gene is TRBV20-1, the J gene TRBJ1-5; D possibly corresponds to TRBD1 (6 bases). The CDR3 has 15 residues. Germline assignment: CDR1 DFQATT and CDR2 SNEGSKA (reference sequence). Between the trimmed V and J ends, which lost 5 bases and 4 bases, there was a span of 18 bases. CDR3 coding DNA: TGCAGTGCTTCCTCAGGGGCTTCGGGGAATCAGCCCCAGCATTTT. Encoded protein: CSASSGASGNQPQHF.

The chain recombines TRBV4-1 with TRBJ2-5; 8 bases agree with TRBD1. After removal of 3 bases from V and 7 bases from J, the junction contained 10 bases not matched to a gene. This CDR3 is 15 amino acids long. The germline gives CDR1 MGHRA, CDR2 YSYEKL. In DNA, the CDR3 is TGCGCCAGCAGCCATGAATTGACAGGGGTGGGGACCCAGTACTTC. Translated: CASSHELTGVGTQYF.

The sample holds many counts of this clonotype. Sequence at one end of the junction differs from germline and may be a read error. This sequence joins TRBV6-5 and TRBJ2-7; no clear D gene. Germline loops: CDR1 MNHEY, CDR2 SVGAGI. This CDR3 has 12 amino acids. The CDR3 region is CASSGGSSEQYF. The CDR3 DNA reads as TGTGCCAGCAGCGGTGGGTCCTCCGAGCAGTACTTC.

This clonotype has only a few counts. Here the CDR3 reads CSALKESSYEQYF. The DNA of the CDR3 is TGCAGTGCCCTGAAGGAGAGCTCCTACGAGCAGTACTTC. The gene calls are TRBV20-1 and TRBJ2-7; no clear D. V was pared by 6 bases and J by 0 bases, with 12 bases between. Looked up from germline, CDR1 is DFQATT and CDR2 is SNEGSKA (reference sequence). This CDR3 has 13 residues.

V is TRBV5-1 and J is TRBJ2-5; D is perhaps TRBD2 (6 bases). Trimming removed 0 bases at V and 13 bases at J, with 13 bases between. The CDR3 consists of 12 residues. Germline CDR1 is SGHRS and CDR2 is YFSETQ. CDR3 DNA: TGCGCCAGCAGCTTGGAGGGACTTCTAATGTACTTC. This sequence encodes CASSLEGLLMYF. Full variable domain (missing parts from reference TRBV5-1 and TRBJ2-5): KAGVTQTPRYLIKTRGQQVTLSCSPISGHRSVSWYQQTPGQGLQFLFEYFSETQRNKGNFPGRFSGRQFSNSRSEMNVSTLELGDSALYLCASSLEGLLMYFGPGTRLLVL.

The sample holds a few counts of this clonotype. The chain recombines TRBV2 with TRBJ2-7; D is possibly TRBD1 (6 bases). This CDR3 region has 13 residues. The germline V and J ends were trimmed by 6 bases and 2 bases, with 11 bases remaining between them. CDR1 and CDR2 from the germline V gene are SNHLY and FYNNEI. The CDR3 here is CASSKRTAYEQYF. CDR3 in DNA: TGTGCCAGCAGCAAACGGACAGCCTACGAGCAGTACTTC.

The chain uses TRBV7-9 and TRBJ2-1; D not resolved. CDR3 size: 15 residues. The V and J ends lost 5 bases and 7 bases respectively, with 18 bases between them. CDR1 is SEHNR and CDR2 is FQNEAQ in the germline V gene (reference sequence). The CDR3 reads CASSPPPPPSNEQFF. In DNA, the CDR3 is TGTGCCAGCAGCCCGCCCCCACCTCCCTCAAATGAGCAGTTCTTC.

About this clonotype itself: This may be a read error, as it is one base from a much larger clone. The J gene is TRBJ2-1, the V gene TRBV6-5; D uncertain. Deletions cut 2 bases from V and 10 bases from J, with 6 bases between. Germline lookup yields CDR1 MNHEY and CDR2 SVGAGI. This CDR3 is built from 11 residues. Here the CDR3 DNA reads TGTGCCAGCAGTTACCAATACGAGCAGTTCTTC. Its translation: CASSYQYEQFF.